The text below deals with one TCR beta chain. There are no base qualities to consult, and no much larger clone falls within one base. Library preparation was by 5' RACE. Before sequencing, the TCRbeta libraries were pooled in amounts proportional to the number of cells sorted for each library. RNAzol RT was used to extract total RNA from the sorted cells, and cDNA was then synthesized using an oligo(dT) primer together with a template-switching oligo. The TCRbeta V-CDR3-J region was amplified by PCR between a SMARTer oligo primer and a TCRbeta constant-region primer using Kapa HiFi. Illumina adaptors and sample-specific index barcodes were added in a second PCR, followed by HighPrep bead cleanup and Bioanalyzer confirmation of a band of roughly 650 bp. The libraries were sequenced on an Illumina MiSeq using 2x151 bp paired-end reads. Per the source publication's procedure: An in-house Java program demultiplexed the reads, and MiXCR assigned TCRbeta annotations and counted clonotypes. Repertoire overlap was assessed with Morisita-Horn indices from the R package vegan, and UPGMA clustering and Circos plots of recurring clonotypes were generated. Shannon diversity and richness were normalized to the maximum possible value based on input cell numbers, so that values between 0 and 1 were obtained. CDR3beta sequences were aligned with MUSCLE, distances were computed with SeqinR, and multidimensional scaling was plotted in R. In-frame beta chains were kept once TCRdb had trimmed the public reads at Q25 with fastp and called clones with MiXCR. Every entry covers one CDR3 protein and lists the most common genes and DNA from its rows. The V and J calls follow TCRdb's processing rather than the paper's. The sample table records about 420 distinct CDR3 sequences; roughly 9% of these occur just once. The ten largest make up around 33% of the sample.

These data come from a study of Japanese encephalitis immunity and Zika vaccine responses (dated by TCRdb to the early 2020s). Background for the entire study: Three 5.0 ug doses of alum-adjuvanted ZPIV were administered to included participants at weeks 0, 4 and 28. TCR repertoires were also analyzed from three flavivirus-naive individuals at weeks 2, 6 and 52 after starting ZPIV vaccination. The study tested whether prior Japanese encephalitis virus (JEV) or yellow fever virus (YFV) vaccination shaped CD4 T cell responses to the Zika vaccine. ZIKV peptides were 15-mers overlapping by 11 residues, selected for NetMHCpan/NetMHCII-predicted epitopes with affinity below 50 nM. Two to three months ahead of the first ZPIV dose, more than ten participants were given JEV vaccine (IXIARO) as a two-dose regimen with the doses 28 days apart. For TCR sequencing, six representative participants were chosen from each pre-vaccination group, with samples at week 0 (after pre-vaccination, before ZPIV) and week 52. Approximately twelve participants received one dose of YFV vaccine (YF-VAX) before ZPIV, and fewer than 10 participants were flavivirus-naive. For stimulations, either ZIKV structural-protein peptide pools divided into flavivirus-conserved and non-conserved sets or JEV or YFV peptides matching the pre-vaccination were used.

V lost 0 bases and J lost 0 bases, and the count of bases not matched to a germline gene is 3. The CDR3 spans 16 residues, from the cysteine through the phenylalanine. Only the CDR3 region is kept as DNA, spanning 48 bases read in frame from base 1. From the germline V gene, CDR1 is SGDLS and CDR2 is YYNGEE. PBMCs were labeled with CellTrace CFSE and cultured for less than seven days in RPMI with 8% human serum plus peptide pools at 0.9 to 1 ug/mL each. The enrolled adults were healthy and tested seronegative for ZIKV, JEV, YFV, DENV and WNV on microneutralization screening. Samples were obtained from a phase 1, double-blinded, randomized, placebo-controlled trial of an alum-adjuvanted Zika purified-inactivated virus (ZPIV) vaccine. Peripheral blood mononuclear cells were isolated using a standard procedure and kept frozen in liquid nitrogen until needed. General conclusions and limits of the study: Higher repertoire similarity across time-points and stimulations was observed in JEV-pre-vaccinated donors than in YFV-pre-vaccinated donors, indicating that more clonotypes were common to ZIKV and JEV stimulation. After ZPIV, repertoire richness of CD4 T cells responding to conserved ZIKV epitopes significantly decreased in JEV-pre-vaccinated donors. CD8 T cell responses of very low magnitude were detected against ZIKV peptide pools and were observed in only a few individuals. Only a subset of trial participants with three doses and adequate samples was analyzed, not the entire vaccinated cohort. The individual peptides behind the cross-reactive responses were not identified because limits on sample size made peptide-pool deconvolution impossible. The samples grouped by participant and showed no similarity across individuals, which suggests that no public TCRs were detected.

The sequence was obtained from an adult woman who received an inactivated Zika virus vaccine. The chain couples TRBV9 to TRBJ2-3; the central 8 bases match TRBD2. The sample in question was antigen-activated CD8+ T cells from blood, cultured, obtained during a Zika inactivated vaccine study. This receptor carries the CDR3 CASSVDGGGSTDTQYF. The bases read TGTGCCAGCAGCGTAGACGGGGGGGGTAGCACAGATACGCAGTATTTT.